What follows are 19 T cell receptor beta chains derived from one specimen sequenced in a study of monozygotic twins with inflammatory bowel disease (dated by TCRdb to between 2018 and 2021). The method was 5' RACE. Sequenced using an Illumina HiSeq 2500. TCRdb reprocessed the reads; each CDR3 protein sequence makes one entry, and DNA is unavailable. Per the sample table, the count is 150,000 to 200,000 distinct CDR3 sequences. Together, the top ten hold roughly 2.3% of the sample. Sequenced: blood. The receptors here all came from a human donor with ulcerative colitis or Crohn's disease, or a healthy co-twin of an affected twin (not recorded which).

The chain uses TRBV20-1 and TRBJ2-1; TCRdb names TRBD1, which stays unverified in the absence of DNA. The germline V gene has CDR1 DFQATT and CDR2 SNEGSKA (reference sequence). The CDR3 contains 15 residues. This chain's CDR3 is CSARDSSGGNNEQFF.

V and J are TRBV5-4 and TRBJ1-2; checking the TCRdb D call of TRBD1 is not possible without DNA. Germline V gene data show CDR1 as SGHNT and CDR2 as YYREEE (reference sequence). The CDR3 sequence is 15 residues long. This chain's CDR3 is CASSSAGGSDYGYTF.

The chain links TRBV12-3 or TRBV12-4 to TRBJ1-2; checking the TCRdb D call of TRBD1 is not possible without DNA. The CDR3 is 15 amino acids. Here the CDR3 reads CASSLTGRPNYGYTF.

The CDR3 loop reads CASSVGALMNTEAFF. The chain employs TRBV9 and TRBJ1-1. CDR3 length: 15 residues. CDR1 and CDR2 from the germline V gene are SGDLS and YYNGEE.

The V and J genes are TRBV12-3 or TRBV12-4 and TRBJ2-3. The CDR3 has 11 amino acids. This CDR3 reads CASSIKDTQYF.

CDR3 protein: CASSRDLSTDTQYF. The V call is TRBV5-4, the J call TRBJ2-3; the D call from TCRdb, TRBD1, cannot be confirmed without DNA. Germline CDR1 SGHNT, CDR2 YYREEE (reference sequence). The CDR3 length is 14 residues.

The CDR3 spells CASSPGPGDLYNEQFF. The chain carries TRBV5-1 and TRBJ2-1; TCRdb indicates TRBD1, and absent DNA this call remains unverified. Looked up from germline, CDR1 is SGHRS and CDR2 is YFSETQ. This CDR3 region has 16 residues. Full variable domain (missing parts from reference TRBV5-1 and TRBJ2-1): KAGVTQTPRYLIKTRGQQVTLSCSPISGHRSVSWYQQTPGQGLQFLFEYFSETQRNKGNFPGRFSGRQFSNSRSEMNVSTLELGDSALYLCASSPGPGDLYNEQFFGPGTRLTVL.

The rearrangement uses TRBV5-4 and TRBJ2-5; the D call from TCRdb, TRBD1, cannot be confirmed without DNA. CDR1 is SGHNT, CDR2 YYREEE, per germline (reference sequence). The CDR3 is made up of 16 amino acids. This CDR3 is CASSPEWDGVQETQYF.

The rearrangement links TRBV5-1 to TRBJ1-3. The germline V gene encodes CDR1 SGHRS and CDR2 YFSETQ. This CDR3 region has 16 residues. CDR3 loop: CASSPGQVFDGNTIYF.

This chain connects TRBV6-2 or TRBV6-3 to TRBJ2-1; checking the TCRdb D call of TRBD2 is not possible without DNA. Germline-derived CDR1 and CDR2 are MNHEY and SVGEGT. There are 16 residues in the CDR3. This CDR3 is CASSRRAGGVYNEQFF.

The chain couples TRBV27 to TRBJ2-3. Germline loops: CDR1 MNHEY, CDR2 SMNVEV (reference sequence). This CDR3 is built from 13 residues. CDR3 residues: CASRWKSTDTQYF.

V and J are TRBV7-3 and TRBJ1-1; the D gene TCRdb calls, TRBD1, cannot be checked with no DNA. The germline V gene has CDR1 SGHTA and CDR2 FQGTGA. This CDR3 spans 13 amino acids. This CDR3 is CASGEGEYTEAFF.

This rearrangement joins TRBV11-3 to TRBJ2-7; TCRdb names TRBD2, which stays unverified in the absence of DNA. The CDR3 length is 15 residues. Germline CDR1 and CDR2: SGHNT and YENEEA. The CDR3 protein is CASSTRGITGYEQYF.

This chain joins TRBV11-2 and TRBJ2-3; TCRdb reports TRBD1, a call that lacks DNA to check it against. Germline CDR1 and CDR2: SGHAT and FQNNGV. The CDR3 has 19 residues. The CDR3 reads CASSPTRRDSPLSTDTQYF. Variable domain in full (rest from reference TRBV11-2 and TRBJ2-3): EAGVAQSPRYKIIEKRQSVAFWCNPISGHATLYWYQQILGQGPKLLIQFQNNGVVDDSQLPKDRFSAERLKGVDSTLKIQPAKLEDSAVYLCASSPTRRDSPLSTDTQYFGPGTRLTVL.

The V and J genes are TRBV5-5 and TRBJ2-1. Germline CDR1 is SGHKS and CDR2 is YYEKEE (reference sequence). CDR3 size: 15 residues. This CDR3 reads CASSLAPNSYNEQFF.

The V gene is TRBV12-3 or TRBV12-4, the J gene TRBJ2-2; without DNA, the TCRdb call of TRBD2 cannot be checked. The CDR3 has 16 residues. CDR3 amino acids: CASSPGLDTSVGELFF.

The rearrangement joins TRBV7-6 to TRBJ1-5; without DNA, the TCRdb call of TRBD1 cannot be checked. The CDR3 runs 16 residues. CDR1 and CDR2 from the germline V gene are SGHVS and FNYEAQ. CDR3 in amino acids: CASSLNRANSNQPQHF.

The CDR3 loop is CASSLRAAGLTDTQYF. The V call is TRBV5-1, the J call TRBJ2-3; TCRdb gives TRBD1 as the D gene, but with no DNA this cannot be confirmed. The CDR3 covers 16 residues. Germline assignment: CDR1 SGHRS and CDR2 YFSETQ. Full variable domain (remainder filled in from reference TRBV5-1 and TRBJ2-3): KAGVTQTPRYLIKTRGQQVTLSCSPISGHRSVSWYQQTPGQGLQFLFEYFSETQRNKGNFPGRFSGRQFSNSRSEMNVSTLELGDSALYLCASSLRAAGLTDTQYFGPGTRLTVL.

The chain has TRBV6-5 and TRBJ1-2; the TCRdb call, TRBD1, lacks DNA for checking. CDR1 is MNHEY, CDR2 SVGAGI, per germline. The CDR3 sequence is 12 residues long. CDR3 region: CATRGTSPGYTF.